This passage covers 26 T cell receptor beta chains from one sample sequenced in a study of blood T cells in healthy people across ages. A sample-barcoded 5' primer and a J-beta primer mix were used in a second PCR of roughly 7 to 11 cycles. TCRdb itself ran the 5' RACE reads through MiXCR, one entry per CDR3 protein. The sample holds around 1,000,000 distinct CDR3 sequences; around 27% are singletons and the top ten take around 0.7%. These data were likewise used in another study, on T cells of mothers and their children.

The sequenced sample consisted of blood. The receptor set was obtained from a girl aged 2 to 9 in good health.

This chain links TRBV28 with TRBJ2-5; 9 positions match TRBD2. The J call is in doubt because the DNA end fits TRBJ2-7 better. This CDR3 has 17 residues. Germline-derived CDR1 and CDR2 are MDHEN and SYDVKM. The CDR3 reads CASSSPLAGGPLYEQYF. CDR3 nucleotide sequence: TGTGCCAGCAGTTCCCCCCTGGCGGGAGGGCCACTCTACGAGCAGTACTTC.

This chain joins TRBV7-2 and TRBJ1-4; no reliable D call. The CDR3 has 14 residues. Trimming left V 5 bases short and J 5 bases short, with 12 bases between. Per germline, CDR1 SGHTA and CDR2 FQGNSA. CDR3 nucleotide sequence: TGTGCCAGCAGCGCCGAGGCCTCCAATGAAAAACTGTTTTTT. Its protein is CASSAEASNEKLFF.

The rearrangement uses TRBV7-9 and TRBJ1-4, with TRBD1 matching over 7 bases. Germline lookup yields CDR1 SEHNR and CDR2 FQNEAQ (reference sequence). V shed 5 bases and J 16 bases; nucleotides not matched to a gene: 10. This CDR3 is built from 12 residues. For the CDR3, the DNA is TGTGCCAGCAGCACATCACAGGGGATACCGTTTTTT. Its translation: CASSTSQGIPFF.

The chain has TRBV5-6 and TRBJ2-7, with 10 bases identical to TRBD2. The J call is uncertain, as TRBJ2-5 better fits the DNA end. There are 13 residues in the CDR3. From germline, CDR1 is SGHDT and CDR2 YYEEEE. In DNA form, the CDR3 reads TGTGCCAGCATGCTAGCGGGGGTGGAGACCCAGTACTTC. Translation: CASMLAGVETQYF.

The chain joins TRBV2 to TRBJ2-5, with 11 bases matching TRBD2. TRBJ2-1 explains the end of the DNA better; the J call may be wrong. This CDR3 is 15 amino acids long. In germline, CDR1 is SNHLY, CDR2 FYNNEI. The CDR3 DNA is TGTGCCAGCAGGGGGGGACTAGCGGCCTACAATGAGCAGTTCTTC. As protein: CASRGGLAAYNEQFF.

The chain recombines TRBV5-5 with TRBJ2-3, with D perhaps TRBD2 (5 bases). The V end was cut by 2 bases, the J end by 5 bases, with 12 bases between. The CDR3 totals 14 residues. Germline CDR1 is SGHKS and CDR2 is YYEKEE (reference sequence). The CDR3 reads CASSFLANVDTQYF. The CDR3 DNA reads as TGTGCCAGCAGCTTTTTAGCGAACGTAGATACGCAGTATTTT.

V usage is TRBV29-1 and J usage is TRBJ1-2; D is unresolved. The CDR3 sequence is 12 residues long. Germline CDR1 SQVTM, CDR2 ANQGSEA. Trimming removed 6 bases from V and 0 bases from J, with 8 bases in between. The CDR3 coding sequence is TGCAGCGTCGCTAAAGCTAACTATGGCTACACCTTC. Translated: CSVAKANYGYTF.

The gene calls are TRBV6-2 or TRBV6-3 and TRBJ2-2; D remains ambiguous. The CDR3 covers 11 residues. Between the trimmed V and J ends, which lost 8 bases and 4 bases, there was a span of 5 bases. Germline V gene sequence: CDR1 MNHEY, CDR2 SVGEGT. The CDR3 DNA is TGTGCCAGCGGCTTCACCGGGGAGCTGTTTTTT. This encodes CASGFTGELFF.

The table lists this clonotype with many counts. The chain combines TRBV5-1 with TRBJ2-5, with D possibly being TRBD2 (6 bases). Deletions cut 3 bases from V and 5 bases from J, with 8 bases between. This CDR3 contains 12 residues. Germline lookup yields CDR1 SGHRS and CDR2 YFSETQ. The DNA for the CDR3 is TGCGCCAGCAGCTCCGCGGGGGAGACCCAGTACTTC. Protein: CASSSAGETQYF.

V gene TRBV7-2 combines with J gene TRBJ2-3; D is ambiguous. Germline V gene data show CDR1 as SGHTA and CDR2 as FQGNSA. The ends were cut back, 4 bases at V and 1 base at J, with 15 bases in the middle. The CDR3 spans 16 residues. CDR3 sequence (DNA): TGTGCCAGCAGCTCCCGTGGTACCGGTGGCACAGATACGCAGTATTTT. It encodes CASSSRGTGGTDTQYF.

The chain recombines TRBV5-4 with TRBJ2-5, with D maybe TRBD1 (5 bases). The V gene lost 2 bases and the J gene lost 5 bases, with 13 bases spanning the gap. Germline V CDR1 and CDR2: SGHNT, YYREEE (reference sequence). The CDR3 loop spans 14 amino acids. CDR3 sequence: CASSLPSGMETQYF. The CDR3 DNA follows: TGTGCCAGCAGCTTACCCTCAGGGATGGAGACCCAGTACTTC.

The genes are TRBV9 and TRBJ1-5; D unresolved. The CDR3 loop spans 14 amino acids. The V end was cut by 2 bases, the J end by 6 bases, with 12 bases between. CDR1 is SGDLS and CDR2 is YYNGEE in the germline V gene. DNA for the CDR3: TGTGCCAGCAGCGTTGCGGGGATGGGTCAGCCCCAGCATTTT. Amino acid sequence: CASSVAGMGQPQHF.

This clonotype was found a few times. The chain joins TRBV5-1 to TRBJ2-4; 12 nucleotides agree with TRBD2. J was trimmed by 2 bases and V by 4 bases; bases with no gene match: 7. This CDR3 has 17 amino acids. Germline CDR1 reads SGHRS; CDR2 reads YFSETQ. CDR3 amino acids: CASSPGLAGGTKNIQYF. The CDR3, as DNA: TGCGCCAGCAGCCCGGGACTAGCGGGTGGGACCAAAAACATTCAGTACTTC.

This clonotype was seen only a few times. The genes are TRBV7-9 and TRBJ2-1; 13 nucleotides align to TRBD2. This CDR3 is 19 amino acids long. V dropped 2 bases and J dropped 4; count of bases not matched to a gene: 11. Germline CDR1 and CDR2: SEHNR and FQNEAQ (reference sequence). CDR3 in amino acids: CASSLSPGLAGATYNEQFF. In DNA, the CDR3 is TGTGCCAGCAGCTTATCCCCCGGACTAGCGGGGGCAACTTACAATGAGCAGTTCTTC.

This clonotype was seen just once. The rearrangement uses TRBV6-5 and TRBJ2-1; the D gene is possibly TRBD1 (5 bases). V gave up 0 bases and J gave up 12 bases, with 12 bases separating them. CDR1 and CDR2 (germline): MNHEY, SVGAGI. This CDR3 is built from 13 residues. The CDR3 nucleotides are TGTGCCAGCAGTTACTCAGGGTTTAGGGGGCAGTTCTTC. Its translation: CASSYSGFRGQFF.

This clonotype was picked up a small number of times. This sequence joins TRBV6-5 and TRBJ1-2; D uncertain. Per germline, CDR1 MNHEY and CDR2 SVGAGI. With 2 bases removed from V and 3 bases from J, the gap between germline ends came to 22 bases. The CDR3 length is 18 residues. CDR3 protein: CASSYATPYSSPDYGYTF. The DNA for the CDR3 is TGTGCCAGCAGTTACGCGACACCTTACAGCTCACCCGACTATGGCTACACCTTC.

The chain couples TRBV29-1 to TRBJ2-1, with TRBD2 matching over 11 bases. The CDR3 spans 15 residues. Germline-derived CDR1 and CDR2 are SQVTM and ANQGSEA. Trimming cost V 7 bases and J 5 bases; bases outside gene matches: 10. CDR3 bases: TGCAGCGCCGACCCGGGACTAGCGGCTAACAATGAGCAGTTCTTC. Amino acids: CSADPGLAANNEQFF.

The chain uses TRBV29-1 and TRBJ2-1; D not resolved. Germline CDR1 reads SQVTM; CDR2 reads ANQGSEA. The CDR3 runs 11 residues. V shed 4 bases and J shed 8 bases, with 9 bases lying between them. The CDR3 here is CSVAVYDEQFF. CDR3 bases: TGCAGCGTTGCAGTGTACGATGAGCAGTTCTTC.

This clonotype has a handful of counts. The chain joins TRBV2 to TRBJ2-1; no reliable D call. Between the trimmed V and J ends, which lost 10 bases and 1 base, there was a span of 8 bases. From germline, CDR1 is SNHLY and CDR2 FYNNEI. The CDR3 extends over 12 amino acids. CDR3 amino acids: CATHMSYNEQFF. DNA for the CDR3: TGTGCCACCCATATGTCCTACAATGAGCAGTTCTTC.

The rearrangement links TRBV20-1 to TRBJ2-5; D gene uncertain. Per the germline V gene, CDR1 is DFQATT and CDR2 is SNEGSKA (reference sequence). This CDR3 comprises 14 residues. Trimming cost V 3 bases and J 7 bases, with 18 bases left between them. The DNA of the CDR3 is TGCAGTGCTAGCCGGAGTGGGCCTCCCAGGACCCAGTACTTC. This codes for CSASRSGPPRTQYF.

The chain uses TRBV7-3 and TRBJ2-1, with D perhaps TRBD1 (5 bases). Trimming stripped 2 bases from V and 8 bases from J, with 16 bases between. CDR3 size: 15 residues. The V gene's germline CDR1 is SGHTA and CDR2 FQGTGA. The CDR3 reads CASSLLGQPNDEQFF. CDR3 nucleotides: TGTGCCAGCAGCTTATTGGGGCAGCCGAACGATGAGCAGTTCTTC.

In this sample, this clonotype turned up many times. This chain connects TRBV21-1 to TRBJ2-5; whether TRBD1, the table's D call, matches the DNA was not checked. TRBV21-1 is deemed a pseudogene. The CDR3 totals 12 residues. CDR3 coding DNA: TGTGCCAGCAGCCGGGGGCTGGAGACCCAGTACTTC. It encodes CASSRGLETQYF.

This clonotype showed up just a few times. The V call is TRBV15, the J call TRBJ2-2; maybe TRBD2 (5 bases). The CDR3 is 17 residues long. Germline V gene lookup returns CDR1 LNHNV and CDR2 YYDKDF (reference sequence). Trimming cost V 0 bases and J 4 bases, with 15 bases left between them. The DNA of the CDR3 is TGTGCCACCAGCAGAGATCTTCGGACTCCATCCACCGGGGAGCTGTTTTTT. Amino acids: CATSRDLRTPSTGELFF.

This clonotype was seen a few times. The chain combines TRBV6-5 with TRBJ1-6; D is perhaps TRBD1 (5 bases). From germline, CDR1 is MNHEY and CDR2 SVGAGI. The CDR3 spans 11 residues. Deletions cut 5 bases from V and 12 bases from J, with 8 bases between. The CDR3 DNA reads TGTGCCAGCAGTCCGGGGGGACCCCTCCACTTT. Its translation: CASSPGGPLHF.

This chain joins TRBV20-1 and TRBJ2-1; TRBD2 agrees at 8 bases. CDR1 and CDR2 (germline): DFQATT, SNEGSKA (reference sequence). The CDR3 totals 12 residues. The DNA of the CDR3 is TGCAGCGCGAGTTCCGGGACTAGGGGCCAGTTCTTC. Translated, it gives CSASSGTRGQFF.

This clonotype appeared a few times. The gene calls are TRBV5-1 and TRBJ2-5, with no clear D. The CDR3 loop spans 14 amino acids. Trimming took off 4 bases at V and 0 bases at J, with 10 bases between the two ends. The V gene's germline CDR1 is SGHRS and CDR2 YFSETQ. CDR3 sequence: CASSLEMYQETQYF. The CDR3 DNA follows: TGCGCCAGCAGCCTAGAGATGTACCAAGAGACCCAGTACTTC.